The subject of this entry is one T cell receptor (beta chain). Repertoires were generated with immunoSEQ multiplex PCR, while TCRdb's copy carries only in-frame clones and drops some. The sample has almost 95,000 clones; around 90% are singletons. These data are taken from a study of blood T cell repertoires in COVID-19. Trimming took 3 bases from V and 8 from J, leaving 12 bases between them. This CDR3 has 13 residues. Germline V gene sequence: CDR1 SNHLY, CDR2 FYNNEI. The sequenced sample consisted of peripheral blood. The TCR comes from a woman between 55 and 75 years old with COVID-19, enrolled during active disease. This chain joins TRBV2 and TRBJ2-3, with a weak D call TRBD2 (5 bases). The DNA for the CDR3 is TGTGCCAGCAGTGACGGAGGCTTGGGTACGCAGTATTTT. Encoded protein: CASSDGGLGTQYF.